This TCR beta chain appears in the sequencing data of a study of response to subunit inactivated influenza vaccine. TCRdb reprocessed the RT-PCR reads with MiXCR, giving one entry per CDR3 protein. The profile shows around 480,000 distinct CDR3 sequences, more than 15% of them singletons. This clonotype was found a few times. Its antigen is not known. The V gene lost 4 bases and the J gene lost 2 bases, with 12 bases spanning the gap. CDR1 and CDR2 (germline): SQVTM, ANQGSEA. The CDR3 extends over 13 amino acids. Points from the study as a whole: Researchers suggested that each seasonal influenza vaccination recruits few new T cells.

The chain combines TRBV29-1 with TRBJ2-7; a possible D gene is TRBD1 (5 bases). The input for sequencing was CD4+ T cells sorted from PBMCs, taken 23 to 25 months after vaccination. This clonotype originated in a man in his fifties or sixties who received an inactivated influenza vaccine. The CDR3 DNA reads TGCAGCGTTGGCCAGGGTACCACCTACGAGCAGTACTTC. This codes for CSVGQGTTYEQYF.